The next 2 T cell receptor beta chains were all read from a single sample in a study of breast tumors, draining lymph nodes, adjacent tissues. TCRdb independently ran MiXCR on the multiplex PCR reads; one entry per CDR3 protein. The repertoire has around 230,000 distinct CDR3 sequences, 32% of them found once; the top ten carry 1.1% to 1.5%. Axillary draining lymph nodes of breast cancer patients supplied the node samples. The sequencing sample was made of axillary lymph node tissue. Source of these receptors: a female donor with breast cancer. Some clones in this sample may be carry-over from other donors' samples.

In its sample, this clonotype was seen many times. The chain links TRBV2 to TRBJ1-5; D remains ambiguous. In germline, CDR1 is SNHLY, CDR2 FYNNEI. CDR3 length: 15 amino acids. Trimming stripped 4 bases from V and 0 bases from J, with 10 bases between. In DNA, the CDR3 is TGTGCCAGCAGTGGAGACACCTATAGCAATCAGCCCCAGCATTTT. Its translation: CASSGDTYSNQPQHF.

This clonotype was counted only a few times. This CDR3 is CASTNARGTEAFF. CDR3 nucleotides: TGCGCCAGCACCAACGCTAGAGGCACTGAAGCTTTCTTT. V is TRBV5-1 and J is TRBJ1-1; no clear D gene. The germline V and J ends were trimmed by 6 bases and 4 bases, with 13 bases remaining between them. CDR1 and CDR2 (germline): SGHRS, YFSETQ. This CDR3 is built from 13 residues.